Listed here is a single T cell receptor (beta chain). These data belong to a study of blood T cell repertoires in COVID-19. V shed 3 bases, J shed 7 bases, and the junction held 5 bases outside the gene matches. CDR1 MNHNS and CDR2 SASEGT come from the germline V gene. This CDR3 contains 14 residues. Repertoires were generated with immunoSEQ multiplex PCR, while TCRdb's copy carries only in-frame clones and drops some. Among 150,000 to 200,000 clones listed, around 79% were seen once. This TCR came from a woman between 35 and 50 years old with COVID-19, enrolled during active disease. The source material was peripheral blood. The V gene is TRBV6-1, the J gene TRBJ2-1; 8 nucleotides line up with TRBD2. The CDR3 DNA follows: TGTGCCAGCAGTGACGGGGGGGTAAAGAATGAGCAGTTCTTC. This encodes CASSDGGVKNEQFF.